This T cell receptor (beta chain) was sequenced in a study of cytomegalovirus exposure and HLA in healthy donors. The PCR contained 60 Vbeta and 13 Jbeta primers. In the authors' workflow: A later analysis tallied 75 million to 80 million unique TCR beta chains, around 12 million of them shared. The method was immunoSEQ multiplex PCR; TCRdb's version includes in-frame clones alone and lacks a portion of them. V and J calls and clone size follow that table, whereas D and trimming were derived from the DNA. The data contain some 170,000 clones, 80% of them seen just once; the ten biggest clones take up approximately 9.8%. As for this clone: Its specificity is unknown.

CDR1 and CDR2 from the germline V gene are MDHEN and SYDVKM. V gave up 11 bases and J gave up 1 base; unmatched junction bases: 17. This CDR3 spans 18 amino acids. Broader study findings: An analysis done earlier found most TCR beta V segments productive about 87% or about 30% of the time. Some public TCRs appeared in many individuals, while most sequences were rare. The study designated 150 to 200 TCR beta chains cytomegalovirus-associated.

The receptor was isolated from a man between 18 and 35 years old in good health and CMV-seropositive. The chain uses TRBV28 and TRBJ2-6; 7 bases line up with TRBD2. The material sequenced was PBMCs. The chain's CDR3 is CASAPLWGRDSGANVLTF. CDR3 sequence (DNA): TGTGCCTCAGCGCCCTTATGGGGGAGGGATTCTGGGGCCAACGTCCTGACTTTC.